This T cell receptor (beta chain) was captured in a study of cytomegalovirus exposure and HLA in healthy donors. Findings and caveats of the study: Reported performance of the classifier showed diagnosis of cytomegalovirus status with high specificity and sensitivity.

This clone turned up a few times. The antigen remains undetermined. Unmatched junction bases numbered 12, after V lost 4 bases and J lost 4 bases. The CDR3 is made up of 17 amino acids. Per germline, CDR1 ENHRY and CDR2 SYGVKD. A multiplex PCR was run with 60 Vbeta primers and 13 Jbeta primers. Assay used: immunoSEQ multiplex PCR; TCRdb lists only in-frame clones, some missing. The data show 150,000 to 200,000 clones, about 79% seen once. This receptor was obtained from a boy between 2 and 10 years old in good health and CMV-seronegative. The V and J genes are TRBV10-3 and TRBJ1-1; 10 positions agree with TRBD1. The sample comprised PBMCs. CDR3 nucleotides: TGTGCCATCAGTGGGGACAGGGGAGGAAATCCGGGCACTGAAGCTTTCTTT. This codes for CAISGDRGGNPGTEAFF.